The source of this T cell receptor beta chain is a study of T cells in Graves' hyperthyroidism and ophthalmopathy. Points from the study as a whole: Most clonotypes expanded in the thyroid (above 0.001) were also present in blood.

CDR3 length: 13 amino acids. V lost 10 bases to trimming and J lost 3 bases, with 15 bases between them. Germline V gene lookup returns CDR1 MNHEY and CDR2 SVGEGT. This clonotype has ten or more counts. Its antigen is currently unknown. From RNA transcripts, TCR beta CDR3 regions were amplified. During a first-round RT-PCR of the TCR CDR3, the HTBI primer set was used. MiXCR, run by TCRdb on the multiplex PCR reads, gives a single entry per CDR3 protein. The table includes over 450,000 distinct CDR3 sequences, 15% to 20% detected once. Using about 10 ml of fresh peripheral blood, PBMCs were prepared. The TCR sequence derives from a woman under 30 with Graves' ophthalmopathy. The sequencing input was blood. The chain recombines TRBV6-2 or TRBV6-3 with TRBJ1-1, with D possibly TRBD1 on 6 matching bases. The CDR3 loop reads CATQRGGDTEAFF. The CDR3 nucleotides read TGTGCCACCCAAAGGGGGGGCGACACTGAAGCTTTCTTT.